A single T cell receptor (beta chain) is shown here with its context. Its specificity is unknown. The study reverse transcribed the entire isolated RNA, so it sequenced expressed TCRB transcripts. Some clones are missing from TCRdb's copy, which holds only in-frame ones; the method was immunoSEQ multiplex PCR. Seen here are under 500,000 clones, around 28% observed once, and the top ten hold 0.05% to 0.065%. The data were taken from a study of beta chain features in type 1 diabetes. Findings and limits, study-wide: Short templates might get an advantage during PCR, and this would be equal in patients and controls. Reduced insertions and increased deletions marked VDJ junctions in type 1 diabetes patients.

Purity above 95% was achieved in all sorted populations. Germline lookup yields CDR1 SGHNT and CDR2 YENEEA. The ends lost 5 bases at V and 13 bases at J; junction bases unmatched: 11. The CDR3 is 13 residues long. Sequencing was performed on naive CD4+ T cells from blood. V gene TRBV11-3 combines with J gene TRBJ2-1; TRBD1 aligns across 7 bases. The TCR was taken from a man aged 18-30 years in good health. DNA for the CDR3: TGTGCCAGCAGCGCCGAACAGGGGTTGGCCCAGTTCTTC. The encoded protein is CASSAEQGLAQFF.